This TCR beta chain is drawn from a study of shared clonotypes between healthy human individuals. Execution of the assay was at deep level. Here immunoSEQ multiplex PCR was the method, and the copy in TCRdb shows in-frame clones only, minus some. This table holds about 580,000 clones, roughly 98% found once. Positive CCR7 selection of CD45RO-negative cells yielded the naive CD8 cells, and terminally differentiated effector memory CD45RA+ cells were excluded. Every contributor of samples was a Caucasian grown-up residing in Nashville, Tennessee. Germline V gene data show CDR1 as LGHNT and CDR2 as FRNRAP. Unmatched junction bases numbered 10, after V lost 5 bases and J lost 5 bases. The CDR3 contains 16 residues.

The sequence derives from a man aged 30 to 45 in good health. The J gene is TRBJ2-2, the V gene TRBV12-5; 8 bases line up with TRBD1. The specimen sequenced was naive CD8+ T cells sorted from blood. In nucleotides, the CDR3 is TGTGCTAGTGGTACCATCTCAGGGGGCTGGACCGGGGAGCTGTTTTTT. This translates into CASGTISGGWTGELFF.